This T cell receptor (beta chain) was sequenced during a study of technical replicates of blood from a handful of donors. The count of this clone is one. The CDR3 consists of 15 residues. Germline V CDR1 and CDR2: SNHLY, FYNNEI. V was clipped by 6 bases and J by 3 bases; unmatched bases: 8. The method was immunoSEQ multiplex PCR; TCRdb's version includes in-frame clones alone and lacks a portion of them. The repertoire has about 53,000 clones, more than 70% of them found once; the top ten carry approximately 5.9%. The J gene is TRBJ1-5, the V gene TRBV2, with 7 nucleotides matching TRBD1. The source is a human donor in good health. Some clones in this sample may be carry-over from other donors' samples. Sequenced material: PBMCs. The CDR3 reads CASSPRTGYNQPQHF. Written as DNA, the CDR3 is TGTGCCAGCAGCCCCCGGACAGGATACAATCAGCCCCAGCATTTT.